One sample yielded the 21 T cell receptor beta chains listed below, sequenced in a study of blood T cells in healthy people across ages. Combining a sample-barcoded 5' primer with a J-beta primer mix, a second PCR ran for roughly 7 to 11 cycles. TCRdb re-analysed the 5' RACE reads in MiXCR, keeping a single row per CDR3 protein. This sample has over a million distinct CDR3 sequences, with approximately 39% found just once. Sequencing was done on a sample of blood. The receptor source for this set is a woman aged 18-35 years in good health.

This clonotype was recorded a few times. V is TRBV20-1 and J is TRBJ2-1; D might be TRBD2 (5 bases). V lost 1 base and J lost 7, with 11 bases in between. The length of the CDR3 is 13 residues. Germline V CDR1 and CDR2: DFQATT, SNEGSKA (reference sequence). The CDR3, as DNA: TGCAGTGCTAGAGGTACTAGTAGGAATGAGCAGTTCTTC. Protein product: CSARGTSRNEQFF.

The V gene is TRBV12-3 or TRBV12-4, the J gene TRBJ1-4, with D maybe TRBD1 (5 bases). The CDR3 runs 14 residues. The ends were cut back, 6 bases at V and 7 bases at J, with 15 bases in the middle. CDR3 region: CASSRREVGEKLFF. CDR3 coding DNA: TGTGCCAGCAGCCGCAGGGAAGTAGGTGAAAAACTGTTTTTT.

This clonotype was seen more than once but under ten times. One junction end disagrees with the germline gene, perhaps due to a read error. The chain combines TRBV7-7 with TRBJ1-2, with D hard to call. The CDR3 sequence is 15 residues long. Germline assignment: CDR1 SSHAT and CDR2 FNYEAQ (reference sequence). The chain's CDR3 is CASSYCPSWDYGYTF. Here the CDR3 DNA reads TGTGCTAGCAGCTACTGTCCGTCTTGGGACTATGGCTACACCTTC.

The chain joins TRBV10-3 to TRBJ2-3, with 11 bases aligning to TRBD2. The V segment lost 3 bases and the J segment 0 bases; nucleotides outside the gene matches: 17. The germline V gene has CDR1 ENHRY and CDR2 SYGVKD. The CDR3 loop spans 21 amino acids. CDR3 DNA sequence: TGTGCCATCAGTGACTTACAACTAGCGGGAGCTATGGTGTGGAGCACAGATACGCAGTATTTT. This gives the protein CAISDLQLAGAMVWSTDTQYF.

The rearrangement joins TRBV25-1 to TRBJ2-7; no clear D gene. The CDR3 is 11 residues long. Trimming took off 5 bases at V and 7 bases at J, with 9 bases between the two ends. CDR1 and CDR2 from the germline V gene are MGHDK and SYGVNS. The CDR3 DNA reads TGTGCCAGCAGTTCTAACACAGAGCAGTACTTC. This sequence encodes CASSSNTEQYF.

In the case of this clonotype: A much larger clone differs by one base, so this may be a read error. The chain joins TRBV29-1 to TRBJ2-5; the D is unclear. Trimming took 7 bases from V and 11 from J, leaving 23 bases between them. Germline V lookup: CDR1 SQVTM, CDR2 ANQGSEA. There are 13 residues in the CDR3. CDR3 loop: CSADDTEYNEQYF. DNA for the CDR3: TGCAGCGCTGATGATACAGAGTACAATGAGCAGTACTTC.

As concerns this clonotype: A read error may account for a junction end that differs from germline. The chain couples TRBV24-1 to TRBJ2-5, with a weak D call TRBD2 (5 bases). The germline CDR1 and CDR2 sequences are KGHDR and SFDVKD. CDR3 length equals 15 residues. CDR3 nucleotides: TGTGCCATCAGTGACCGTCGCCTAGCAGAAGAGACCCAGTACTTC. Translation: CAISDRRLAEETQYF.

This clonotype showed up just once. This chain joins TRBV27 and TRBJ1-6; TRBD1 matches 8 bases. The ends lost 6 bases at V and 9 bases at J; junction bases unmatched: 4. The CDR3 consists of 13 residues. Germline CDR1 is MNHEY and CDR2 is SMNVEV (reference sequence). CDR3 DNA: TGTGCCAGCAGGATGGACAGGGCTTCACCCCTCCACTTT. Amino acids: CASRMDRASPLHF.

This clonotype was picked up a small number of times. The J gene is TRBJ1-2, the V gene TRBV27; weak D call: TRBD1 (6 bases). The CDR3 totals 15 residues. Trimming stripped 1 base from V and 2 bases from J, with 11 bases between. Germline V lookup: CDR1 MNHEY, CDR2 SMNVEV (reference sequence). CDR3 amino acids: CASSLYPGQNYGYTF. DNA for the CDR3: TGTGCCAGCAGTTTATATCCCGGACAGAACTATGGCTACACCTTC.

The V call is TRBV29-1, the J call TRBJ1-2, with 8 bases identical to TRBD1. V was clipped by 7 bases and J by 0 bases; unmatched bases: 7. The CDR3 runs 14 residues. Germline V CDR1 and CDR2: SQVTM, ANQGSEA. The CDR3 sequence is CSASDRVSNYGYTF. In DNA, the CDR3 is TGCAGCGCCTCGGACAGGGTGTCTAACTATGGCTACACCTTC.

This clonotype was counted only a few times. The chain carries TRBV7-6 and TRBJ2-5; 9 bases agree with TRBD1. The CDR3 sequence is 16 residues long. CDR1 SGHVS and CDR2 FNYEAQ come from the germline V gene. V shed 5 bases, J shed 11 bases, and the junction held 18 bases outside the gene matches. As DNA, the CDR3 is TGTGCCAGCAGCACATGGACAGGGGTTAACTACAATGAGCAGTACTTC. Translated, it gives CASSTWTGVNYNEQYF.

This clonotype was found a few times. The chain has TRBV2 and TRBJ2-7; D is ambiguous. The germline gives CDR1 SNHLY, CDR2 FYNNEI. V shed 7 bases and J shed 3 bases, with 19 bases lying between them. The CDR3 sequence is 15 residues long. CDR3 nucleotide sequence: TGTGCCAGCATAGAGGACCTCCCTCCGGTCTACGAGCAGTACTTC. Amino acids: CASIEDLPPVYEQYF.

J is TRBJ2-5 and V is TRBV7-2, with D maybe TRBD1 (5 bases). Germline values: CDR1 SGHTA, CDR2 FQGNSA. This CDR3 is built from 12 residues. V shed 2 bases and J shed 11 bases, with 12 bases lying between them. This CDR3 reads CASSLIGAMQYF. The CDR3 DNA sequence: TGTGCCAGCAGCTTAATTGGGGCAATGCAGTACTTC. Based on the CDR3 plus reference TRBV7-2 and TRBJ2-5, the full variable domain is GAGVSQSPSNKVTEKGKDVELRCDPISGHTALYWYRQSLGQGLEFLIYFQGNSAPDKSGLPSDRFSAERTGGSVSTLTIQRTQQEDSAVYLCASSLIGAMQYFGPGTRLLVL.

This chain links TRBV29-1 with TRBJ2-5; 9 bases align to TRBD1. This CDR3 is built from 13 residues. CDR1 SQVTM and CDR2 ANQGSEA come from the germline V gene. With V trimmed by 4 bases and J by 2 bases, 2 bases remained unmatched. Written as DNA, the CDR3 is TGCAGCGTTGGGGGGACAGGGCAAGAGACCCAGTACTTC. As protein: CSVGGTGQETQYF.

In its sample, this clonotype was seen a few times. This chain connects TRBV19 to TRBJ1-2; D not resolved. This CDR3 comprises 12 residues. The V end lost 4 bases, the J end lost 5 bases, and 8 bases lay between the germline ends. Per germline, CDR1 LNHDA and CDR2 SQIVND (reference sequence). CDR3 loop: CASSNTAYGYTF. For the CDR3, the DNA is TGTGCCAGTAGTAATACGGCTTATGGCTACACCTTC.

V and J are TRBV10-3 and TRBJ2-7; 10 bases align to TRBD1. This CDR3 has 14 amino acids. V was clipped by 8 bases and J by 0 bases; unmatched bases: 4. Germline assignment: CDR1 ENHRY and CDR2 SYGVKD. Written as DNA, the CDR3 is TGTGCCATCGCGCGGGACAGGGGCTCCTACGAGCAGTACTTC. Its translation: CAIARDRGSYEQYF.

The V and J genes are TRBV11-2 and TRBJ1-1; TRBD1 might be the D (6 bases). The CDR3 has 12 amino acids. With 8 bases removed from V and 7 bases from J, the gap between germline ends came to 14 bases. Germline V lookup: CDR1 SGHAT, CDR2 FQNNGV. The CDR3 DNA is TGTGCCAGCGGCGGAGGGGGTGTTGAAGCTTTCTTT. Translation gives CASGGGGVEAFF.

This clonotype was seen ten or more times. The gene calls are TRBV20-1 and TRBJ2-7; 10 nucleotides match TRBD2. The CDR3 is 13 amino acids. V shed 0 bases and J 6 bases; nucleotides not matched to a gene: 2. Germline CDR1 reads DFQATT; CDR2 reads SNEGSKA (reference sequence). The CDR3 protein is CSARELAGREQYF. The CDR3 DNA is TGCAGTGCTAGAGAACTAGCGGGGCGCGAGCAGTACTTC.

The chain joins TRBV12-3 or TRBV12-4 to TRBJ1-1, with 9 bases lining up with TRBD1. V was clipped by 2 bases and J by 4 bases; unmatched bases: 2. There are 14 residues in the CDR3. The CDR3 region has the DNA TGTGCCAGCAGTTTACGGACAGGGGTCACTGAAGCTTTCTTT. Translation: CASSLRTGVTEAFF.

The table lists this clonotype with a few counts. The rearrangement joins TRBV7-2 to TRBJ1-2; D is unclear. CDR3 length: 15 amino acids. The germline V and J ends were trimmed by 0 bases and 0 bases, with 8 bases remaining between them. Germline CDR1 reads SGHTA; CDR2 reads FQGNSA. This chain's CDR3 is CASSLAAATNYGYTF. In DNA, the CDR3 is TGTGCCAGCAGCTTAGCCGCAGCCACTAACTATGGCTACACCTTC.

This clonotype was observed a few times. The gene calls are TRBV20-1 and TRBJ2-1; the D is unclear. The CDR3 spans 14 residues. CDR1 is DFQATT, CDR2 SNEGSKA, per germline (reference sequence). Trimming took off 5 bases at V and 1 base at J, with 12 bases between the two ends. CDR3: CSAAALGSYNEQFF. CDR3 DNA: TGCAGTGCTGCGGCCCTGGGGTCCTACAATGAGCAGTTCTTC.